The clone carrying this T cell receptor beta chain was detected only a few times. What it recognizes is unknown. This specimen comes from a study of cytomegalovirus exposure and HLA in healthy donors. Overall study results and limits: The study had only CMV serostatus as immune exposure information.

PCR used 60 Vbeta primers and 13 Jbeta primers. Original processing methods: Counted up in a later analysis, unique TCR beta chains came to 60 million to 95 million, with about 10 million shared. The method was immunoSEQ multiplex PCR; TCRdb's version includes in-frame clones alone and lacks a portion of them. V and J calls and clone size are as listed in that table; D and trimming were resolved from the DNA. Of about 140,000 clones listed, around 73% are singletons. The V gene lost 1 base and the J gene lost 5 bases, with 2 bases spanning the gap. There are 11 residues in the CDR3. Germline V gives CDR1 MDHEN, CDR2 SYDVKM.

The V and J genes are TRBV28 and TRBJ1-1; D gene ambiguous. The sequence was collected from a female donor in good health and CMV-seronegative. Sequencing was done on a sample of PBMCs. As DNA, the CDR3 is TGTGCCAGCAGTTTATCTACTGAAGCTTTCTTT. Protein: CASSLSTEAFF.